This T cell receptor (beta chain) came from a study of T cell changes during pregnancy in multiple sclerosis. Assay used: immunoSEQ multiplex PCR; TCRdb lists only in-frame clones, some missing. The sample records around 50,000 clones, 85% to 90% being singletons. Sequenced material: CD8+ T cells from peripheral blood mononuclear cells, taken in the second trimester of pregnancy. The TCR sequence derives from a female donor with multiple sclerosis, enrolled in a pregnancy study.

The CDR3 reads CASSPTGGGETQYF. The DNA of the CDR3 is TGTGCCAGCAGCCCGACAGGGGGCGGAGAGACCCAGTACTTC. The V and J genes are TRBV7-3 and TRBJ2-5, with TRBD1 matching over 10 bases. V shed 5 bases, J shed 4 bases, and the junction held 4 bases outside the gene matches. Germline CDR1 reads SGHTA; CDR2 reads FQGTGA. The CDR3 loop spans 14 amino acids. Variable domain in full (rest from reference TRBV7-3 and TRBJ2-5): GAGVSQTPSNKVTEKGKYVELRCDPISGHTALYWYRQSLGQGPEFLIYFQGTGAADDSGLPNDRFFAVRPEGSVSTLKIQRTERGDSAVYLCASSPTGGGETQYFGPGTRLLVL.